One sample yielded the 18 T cell receptor beta chains listed below, sequenced in a study of vaccination effects on CD4 cells after COVID-19. Here immunoSEQ multiplex PCR was the method, and the copy in TCRdb shows in-frame clones only, minus some. This sample has roughly 30,000 clones; roughly 70% occur once, and the top ten carry roughly 3.8%. A roughly ten-day culture period preceded the isolation of CD4+ T cells. Their antigen targets remain unknown. Specimen: CD4+ T cells from PBMCs cultured without peptide, collected before COVID-19 vaccination. These receptors were taken from a human donor who received a COVID-19 vaccine.

The chain is built from TRBV5-3 and TRBJ1-5; possibly TRBD1 for D (6 bases). TRBV5-3 is flagged as an ORF with uncertain function. The CDR3 length is 14 residues. V lost 4 bases and J 3 bases, leaving 11 bases between the germline ends. The chain's CDR3 is CARSARTANQPQHF. DNA for the CDR3: TGTGCCAGAAGCGCAAGGACAGCCAATCAGCCCCAGCATTTT.

The chain links TRBV18 to TRBJ1-1, with D possibly TRBD1 on 6 matching bases. CDR1 and CDR2 (germline): KGHSH, LQKENI. The V end lost 1 base, the J end lost 4 bases, and 16 bases lay between the germline ends. This CDR3 has 16 amino acids. As DNA, the CDR3 is TGTGCCAGCTCACCACTAAAAAACAAAGGGGGCACTGAAGCTTTCTTT. Translation gives CASSPLKNKGGTEAFF. The full variable domain, with the rest looked up from reference TRBV18 and TRBJ1-1, is NAGVMQNPRHLVRRRGQEARLRCSPMKGHSHVYWYRQLPEEGLKFMVYLQKENIIDESGMPKERFSAEFPKEGPSILRIQQVVRGDSAAYFCASSPLKNKGGTEAFFGQGTRLTVV.

The V gene is TRBV9, the J gene TRBJ2-1; 12 bases agree with TRBD2. V lost 2 bases to trimming and J lost 1 base; unmatched junction nucleotides: 1. Germline lookup yields CDR1 SGDLS and CDR2 YYNGEE. The CDR3 runs to 16 residues. CDR3: CASSVGTSGSYNEQFF. The CDR3 nucleotides read TGTGCCAGCAGCGTCGGGACTAGCGGGTCCTACAATGAGCAGTTCTTC.

The J gene is TRBJ1-2, the V gene TRBV11-2; no clear D. The CDR3 is 11 amino acids. V lost 3 bases, J lost 9 bases, and 8 bases lay in between. Looked up from germline, CDR1 is SGHAT and CDR2 is FQNNGV. CDR3 amino acids: CASSFTASYTF. CDR3 sequence (DNA): TGTGCCAGCAGCTTTACGGCGAGCTACACCTTC.

The V call is TRBV6-2 or TRBV6-3, the J call TRBJ2-7; D might be TRBD1 (6 bases). The V gene lost 6 bases and the J gene lost 5 bases, with 20 bases spanning the gap. CDR1 MNHEY and CDR2 SVGEGT come from the germline V gene. The CDR3 runs 15 residues. The CDR3 DNA sequence: TGTGCCAGCAGCACGTCCGGGACACTCATGAACGAGCAGTACTTC. Translation gives CASSTSGTLMNEQYF.

The chain carries TRBV7-8 and TRBJ1-6; no clear D. V lost 4 bases to trimming and J lost 8 bases, with 9 bases between them. CDR3 length equals 13 residues. Germline CDR1 and CDR2: SGHVS and FQNEAQ. The CDR3 sequence is CASSSSIHSPLHF. Here the CDR3 DNA reads TGTGCCAGCAGCTCCAGTATTCATTCACCCCTCCACTTT.

The chain has TRBV11-2 and TRBJ1-5; D ambiguous. The CDR3 has 13 residues. Per germline, CDR1 SGHAT and CDR2 FQNNGV. V lost 2 bases to trimming and J lost 10 bases, with 12 bases between them. The CDR3 reads CASSLSISNPQHF. DNA for the CDR3: TGTGCCAGCAGCTTATCTATCTCCAATCCCCAGCATTTT.

The chain links TRBV10-1 to TRBJ2-7; 9 bases are shared with TRBD1. Unmatched junction bases numbered 7, after V lost 5 bases and J lost 5 bases. The germline CDR1 and CDR2 sequences are WNHNN and SYGVQD (reference sequence). CDR3 length equals 14 residues. This CDR3 reads CASSPGQGYDEQYF. The CDR3 DNA is TGCGCCAGCAGTCCGGGACAGGGCTACGACGAGCAGTACTTC.

This rearrangement joins TRBV5-1 to TRBJ2-1, with a possible D match to TRBD2 (5 bases). This CDR3 is built from 19 residues. V shed 4 bases and J shed 0 bases, with 23 bases lying between them. Per the germline V gene, CDR1 is SGHRS and CDR2 is YFSETQ. The CDR3 sequence is CASSLRDPLRASSYNEQFF. The DNA for the CDR3 is TGCGCCAGCAGCCTCCGTGACCCCCTGCGGGCCAGCTCCTACAATGAGCAGTTCTTC. Complete variable domain (other parts from reference TRBV5-1 and TRBJ2-1): KAGVTQTPRYLIKTRGQQVTLSCSPISGHRSVSWYQQTPGQGLQFLFEYFSETQRNKGNFPGRFSGRQFSNSRSEMNVSTLELGDSALYLCASSLRDPLRASSYNEQFFGPGTRLTVL.

CDR3 in DNA: TGTGCCACCCTGGGACAAAACACCGGGGAGCTGTTTTTT. This translates into CATLGQNTGELFF. The J gene is TRBJ2-2, the V gene TRBV12-3 or TRBV12-4; perhaps TRBD1 as D (6 bases). The V end was cut by 10 bases, the J end by 2 bases, with 11 bases between. The CDR3 consists of 13 residues.

The chain recombines TRBV2 with TRBJ2-5, with 10 bases fitting TRBD1. Trimming removed 4 bases from V and 4 bases from J; junction bases left unmatched: 9. There are 16 residues in the CDR3. The V gene's germline CDR1 is SNHLY and CDR2 FYNNEI. CDR3 residues: CASSAARDRGRETQYF. The CDR3 DNA reads TGTGCCAGCAGTGCAGCCAGGGACAGGGGACGAGAGACCCAGTACTTC.

The J gene is TRBJ2-1, the V gene TRBV19, with 12 bases identical to TRBD2. The V and J ends lost 3 bases and 7 bases, in that order; junction bases with no gene match: 7. Germline CDR1 is LNHDA and CDR2 is SQIVND (reference sequence). The CDR3 has 16 amino acids. CDR3 nucleotides: TGTGCCAGTAGTATTTGGGCTAGCGGGAGGGTGAATGAGCAGTTCTTC. It encodes CASSIWASGRVNEQFF. Supplemented by reference TRBV19 and TRBJ2-1, the full variable domain reads DGGITQSPKYLFRKEGQNVTLSCEQNLNHDAMYWYRQDPGQGLRLIYYSQIVNDFQKGDIAEGYSVSREKKESFPLTVTSAQKNPTAFYLCASSIWASGRVNEQFFGPGTRLTVL.

J is TRBJ2-1 and V is TRBV12-3 or TRBV12-4; 9 positions match TRBD2. CDR3 length: 13 residues. J was trimmed by 9 bases and V by 2 bases; bases with no gene match: 2. In DNA, the CDR3 is TGTGCCAGCAGTTTACTAGCGGGGACTGAGCAGTTCTTC. Its protein product is CASSLLAGTEQFF.

The chain combines TRBV20-1 with TRBJ2-1; TRBD2 matches 11 bases. CDR3 length: 19 residues. Losses at the gene ends were 3 bases for V and 6 bases for J; bases not matched to a gene: 19. Germline CDR1 and CDR2: DFQATT and SNEGSKA (reference sequence). CDR3 loop: CSASPPAGTSGQSSNEQFF. The CDR3 DNA is TGCAGTGCTAGTCCTCCGGCCGGGACTAGCGGCCAATCCAGCAATGAGCAGTTCTTC.

This chain uses TRBV5-6 with TRBJ1-5; maybe TRBD1 (5 bases). The CDR3 runs 13 residues. Trimming stripped 4 bases from V and 5 bases from J, with 10 bases between. Germline lookup yields CDR1 SGHDT and CDR2 YYEEEE. For the CDR3, the DNA is TGTGCCAGCAGCCCGGGGCCCGATCAGCCCCAGCATTTT. As protein: CASSPGPDQPQHF.

This clone was detected only once. The chain uses TRBV10-1 and TRBJ1-1, with D possibly being TRBD1 (5 bases). This CDR3 comprises 14 residues. Germline lookup yields CDR1 WNHNN and CDR2 SYGVQD (reference sequence). V dropped 6 bases and J dropped 0 bases, with 11 bases sitting between them. This CDR3 reads CASSLGRVNTEAFF. The CDR3 nucleotides are TGCGCCAGCAGCCTGGGCAGGGTGAACACTGAAGCTTTCTTT.

This chain joins TRBV28 and TRBJ1-6, with 7 positions matching TRBD1. Per germline, CDR1 MDHEN and CDR2 SYDVKM. The length of the CDR3 is 15 residues. V shed 3 bases, J shed 6 bases, and the junction held 5 bases outside the gene matches. The CDR3 reads CASSLTGLSNSPLHF. The CDR3 DNA sequence: TGTGCCAGCAGTTTGACAGGGCTGAGTAATTCACCCCTCCACTTT.

V and J are TRBV7-8 and TRBJ2-3, with TRBD2 identical over 8 bases. From germline, CDR1 is SGHVS and CDR2 FQNEAQ. The CDR3 is made up of 15 amino acids. Trimming removed 0 bases from V and 1 base from J; junction bases left unmatched: 0. As DNA, the CDR3 is TGTGCCAGCAGCTTAGCGCGGGGGGGCACAGATACGCAGTATTTT. As protein: CASSLARGGTDTQYF.